The 25 T cell receptor beta chains listed next were all sequenced from one sample in a study of long-term antiretroviral therapy in people with HIV. The run of the v3.0 immunoSEQ assay was at survey level. The table came from immunoSEQ multiplex PCR; TCRdb's copy has only in-frame clones and leaves some out. The repertoire holds roughly 35,000 clones, around 85% seen once, with approximately 4.4% in the top ten. The input for sequencing was unsorted PBMCs, taken roughly 3.3 years after starting antiretroviral therapy. Receptor source: a man aged 18-30 years with HIV.

The chain combines TRBV5-1 with TRBJ2-7; the match to TRBD2 covers 15 bases. V was clipped by 3 bases and J by 3 bases; unmatched bases: 10. The CDR3 has 18 amino acids. Germline assignment: CDR1 SGHRS and CDR2 YFSETQ. The CDR3 reads CASSSGTSGRPGSYEQYF. The CDR3 region has the DNA TGCGCCAGCAGCTCCGGGACTAGCGGGAGGCCCGGGAGCTACGAGCAGTACTTC.

The chain recombines TRBV19 with TRBJ2-7, with D uncertain. Trimming cost V 6 bases and J 4 bases, with 10 bases left between them. Germline CDR1 and CDR2: LNHDA and SQIVND (reference sequence). The CDR3 sequence is 12 residues long. CDR3 DNA: TGTGCCAGTAGCCCCTCTGGTTACGAGCAGTACTTC. This codes for CASSPSGYEQYF.

The V call is TRBV19, the J call TRBJ1-1; 7 bases are a match to TRBD1. The V gene's germline CDR1 is LNHDA and CDR2 SQIVND (reference sequence). CDR3 length: 13 amino acids. With 8 bases clipped from V and 5 bases from J, the junction kept 8 bases outside the gene matches. The CDR3 DNA reads TGTGCCAGTCGATATCAGGGGGGGACTGAAGCTTTCTTT. It encodes CASRYQGGTEAFF.

V usage is TRBV27 and J usage is TRBJ2-1, with 7 bases matching TRBD1. V lost 5 bases and J lost 0; bases outside the gene matches: 10. The CDR3 has 17 residues. CDR1 MNHEY and CDR2 SMNVEV come from the germline V gene (reference sequence). The CDR3 sequence is CASSEEGQVSSYNEQFF. The CDR3 nucleotides read TGTGCCAGCAGTGAAGAAGGACAGGTTAGCTCCTACAATGAGCAGTTCTTC.

The V and J genes are TRBV5-6 and TRBJ2-7; possible D gene TRBD1, 5 bases. V lost 4 bases, J lost 4 bases, and 15 bases lay in between. CDR3 size: 14 residues. Looked up from germline, CDR1 is SGHDT and CDR2 is YYEEEE. CDR3 in DNA: TGTGCCAGCAGCCCGGACAAATCCCCTTACGAGCAGTACTTC. This translates into CASSPDKSPYEQYF.

This chain's CDR3 is CASSLVRPNTEAFF. The CDR3 nucleotides read TGTGCCAGCAGCTTAGTGAGACCGAACACTGAAGCTTTCTTT. The V and J genes are TRBV7-2 and TRBJ1-1; D unclear. The CDR3 covers 14 residues. Trimming removed 1 base at V and 1 base at J, with 7 bases between. Germline CDR1 is SGHTA and CDR2 is FQGNSA.

The chain carries TRBV9 and TRBJ2-2, with a possible D match to TRBD2 (6 bases). Per germline, CDR1 SGDLS and CDR2 YYNGEE. The V end was cut by 2 bases, the J end by 0 bases, with 14 bases between. The CDR3 has 17 amino acids. The CDR3 coding sequence is TGTGCCAGCAGCGTCCGGGGGACCGGAGCGAACACCGGGGAGCTGTTTTTT. Residues: CASSVRGTGANTGELFF. The full variable domain, completed using reference TRBV9 and TRBJ2-2, is DSGVTQTPKHLITATGQRVTLRCSPRSGDLSVYWYQQSLDQGLQFLIQYYNGEERAKGNILERFSAQQFPDLHSELNLSSLELGDSALYFCASSVRGTGANTGELFFGEGSRLTVL.

V is TRBV28 and J is TRBJ2-1, with TRBD2 matching over 7 bases. The V gene end was trimmed by 3 bases and the J gene end by 7 bases; junction bases not matched to a gene: 18. Germline V gene data show CDR1 as MDHEN and CDR2 as SYDVKM. The CDR3 runs 18 residues. CDR3 nucleotide sequence: TGTGCCAGCAGTTTTTTGACCATACTAGCGTCCAAAGAGAATGAGCAGTTCTTC. It specifies CASSFLTILASKENEQFF.

This chain joins TRBV6-5 and TRBJ1-1; the D is unclear. Germline V gene data show CDR1 as MNHEY and CDR2 as SVGAGI. V lost 7 bases, J lost 5 bases, and 14 bases lay in between. The CDR3 extends over 13 amino acids. This CDR3 reads CASTLSTGTEAFF. DNA of the CDR3: TGTGCCAGCACCCTCTCAACCGGGACTGAAGCTTTCTTT.

The chain couples TRBV4-1 to TRBJ2-1; tentative D call: TRBD2 (5 bases). Germline V gene sequence: CDR1 MGHRA, CDR2 YSYEKL. V lost 5 bases to trimming and J lost 6 bases, with 11 bases between them. This CDR3 has 13 amino acids. The CDR3 is CASSSLATNEQFF. The CDR3 nucleotides are TGCGCCAGCAGCTCCCTAGCTACCAATGAGCAGTTCTTC.

The chain uses TRBV5-1 and TRBJ1-1, with 7 bases identical to TRBD1. With 4 bases clipped from V and 5 bases from J, the junction kept 14 bases outside the gene matches. The CDR3 has 16 residues. Per germline, CDR1 SGHRS and CDR2 YFSETQ. The CDR3 nucleotides are TGCGCCAGCAGCATATTCGAATCTAACAGGGGAACTGAAGCTTTCTTT. Translated: CASSIFESNRGTEAFF.

The chain links TRBV5-1 to TRBJ1-1; tentative D call: TRBD1 (6 bases). Trimming removed 0 bases at V and 5 bases at J, with 14 bases between. CDR1 is SGHRS and CDR2 is YFSETQ in the germline V gene. This CDR3 is built from 15 residues. In DNA form, the CDR3 reads TGCGCCAGCAGCTTGGCCGGATCTAGGGGGACTGAAGCTTTCTTT. It codes for CASSLAGSRGTEAFF.

This chain links TRBV7-9 with TRBJ2-1; possibly TRBD1 or TRBD2 for D (5 bases each). The germline V and J ends were trimmed by 4 bases and 10 bases, with 17 bases remaining between them. CDR1 is SEHNR, CDR2 FQNEAQ, per germline (reference sequence). This CDR3 contains 14 residues. DNA for the CDR3: TGTGCCAGCAGCTCCGAGAGGGGACGCCGGGAGCAGTTCTTC. Translating it yields CASSSERGRREQFF.

This clone was counted once. The chain employs TRBV5-6 and TRBJ2-2, with 9 nucleotides matching TRBD1. V was pared by 0 bases and J by 5 bases, with 2 bases of the junction left unmatched. Germline assignment: CDR1 SGHDT and CDR2 YYEEEE. This CDR3 is 15 amino acids long. The CDR3 coding sequence is TGTGCCAGCAGCTTGGGGACAGGGGTGACCGGGGAGCTGTTTTTT. Protein: CASSLGTGVTGELFF.

The chain carries TRBV5-1 and TRBJ2-2, with TRBD1 matching 8 bases. Germline V lookup: CDR1 SGHRS, CDR2 YFSETQ. Germline trimming cut 4 bases from V and 2 bases from J; bases unmatched to any gene: 4. The CDR3 sequence is 15 residues long. CDR3 DNA sequence: TGCGCCAGCAGCCATGACAGGGGAAACACCGGGGAGCTGTTTTTT. It translates to CASSHDRGNTGELFF.

A single count supports this clone. V usage is TRBV6-5 and J usage is TRBJ2-4; either TRBD1 or TRBD2 may supply D (5 bases each). This CDR3 region has 16 residues. CDR1 is MNHEY and CDR2 is SVGAGI in the germline V gene. Trimming left V 4 bases short and J 1 base short, with 14 bases between. The CDR3 nucleotides are TGTGCCAGCAGTTCCCGGGGCCTTTTGGCCAAAAACATTCAGTACTTC. This codes for CASSSRGLLAKNIQYF.

The gene calls are TRBV5-1 and TRBJ2-7, with TRBD1 as a possible D gene (5 bases). The germline V gene encodes CDR1 SGHRS and CDR2 YFSETQ. V lost 5 bases and J 3 bases, leaving 18 bases between the germline ends. The CDR3 spans 15 residues. In DNA form, the CDR3 reads TGCGCCAGCAGTCCTGGGGCCTCCCTTATCTACGAGCAGTACTTC. This codes for CASSPGASLIYEQYF.

The V and J genes are TRBV5-4 and TRBJ2-2; 12 bases agree with TRBD2. With V trimmed by 4 bases and J by 1 base, 5 bases remained unmatched. Germline CDR1 and CDR2: SGHNT and YYREEE (reference sequence). CDR3 length: 17 amino acids. The CDR3 loop is CASSRATSGRNTGELFF. The CDR3 DNA reads as TGTGCCAGCAGCCGAGCGACTAGCGGGAGGAACACCGGGGAGCTGTTTTTT.

V usage is TRBV28 and J usage is TRBJ2-7, with D possibly being TRBD1 (5 bases). Germline values: CDR1 MDHEN, CDR2 SYDVKM. The CDR3 consists of 13 residues. V lost 3 bases to trimming and J lost 5 bases, with 11 bases between them. CDR3 DNA: TGTGCCAGCAGTTTGGGGCAGGCCCACGAGCAGTACTTC. This sequence encodes CASSLGQAHEQYF. The full variable domain, completed using reference TRBV28 and TRBJ2-7, is DVKVTQSSRYLVKRTGEKVFLECVQDMDHENMFWYRQDPGLGLRLIYFSYDVKMKEKGDIPEGYSVSREKKERFSLILESASTNQTSMYLCASSLGQAHEQYFGPGTRLTVT.

This chain joins TRBV9 and TRBJ2-1; TRBD2 matches 12 bases. The CDR3 extends over 17 amino acids. Germline-derived CDR1 and CDR2 are SGDLS and YYNGEE. V was clipped by 2 bases and J by 6 bases; unmatched bases: 9. In DNA, the CDR3 is TGTGCCAGCAGCGTCTACCAAGGACTAGCGGGGTCCAATGAGCAGTTCTTC. Protein: CASSVYQGLAGSNEQFF.

This clone was seen a few times. This chain joins TRBV7-9 and TRBJ2-7; either TRBD1 or TRBD2 may fit D (7 bases each). V gave up 6 bases and J gave up 0 bases, with 15 bases separating them. This CDR3 has 15 amino acids. Germline CDR1 and CDR2: SEHNR and FQNEAQ (reference sequence). The CDR3 sequence: CASSWEGQSSYEQYF. The CDR3 DNA sequence: TGTGCCAGCAGTTGGGAGGGACAGAGCTCCTACGAGCAGTACTTC.

The V and J genes are TRBV7-6 and TRBJ2-3; 8 bases agree with TRBD1. This CDR3 contains 16 residues. V was clipped by 2 bases and J by 5 bases; unmatched bases: 9. CDR1 is SGHVS and CDR2 is FNYEAQ in the germline V gene. The CDR3 nucleotides read TGTGCCAGCAGCTTAAAGACAGGGGTTCGTGGAGATACGCAGTATTTT. Protein: CASSLKTGVRGDTQYF.

This clone has only a few counts. The rearrangement links TRBV6-1 to TRBJ1-2, with D maybe TRBD1 (6 bases). CDR3 length: 14 amino acids. Germline V lookup: CDR1 MNHNS, CDR2 SASEGT. V was shortened by 1 base and J by 8 bases, with 14 bases between the two germline ends. CDR3 coding DNA: TGTGCCAGCAGTGAAGTAGGGCAGGGGAGAGGCTACACCTTC. This gives the protein CASSEVGQGRGYTF.

This chain joins TRBV28 and TRBJ1-2, with TRBD1 matching 8 bases. Germline V CDR1 and CDR2: MDHEN, SYDVKM. This CDR3 region has 14 residues. V lost 4 bases and J lost 5; bases outside the gene matches: 6. The CDR3 protein is CASSSTGTGYGYTF. DNA of the CDR3: TGTGCCAGCAGTTCCACCGGGACAGGTTATGGCTACACCTTC.

This clone was detected only once. This sequence joins TRBV4-1 and TRBJ1-1; D is undetermined. This CDR3 comprises 14 residues. The V gene lost 0 bases and the J gene lost 3 bases, with 8 bases spanning the gap. The germline V gene has CDR1 MGHRA and CDR2 YSYEKL. For the CDR3, the DNA is TGCGCCAGCAGCCAAGATTCGGCCTACACTGAAGCTTTCTTT. It specifies CASSQDSAYTEAFF.